This T cell receptor (beta chain) was identified during a study of spatial heterogeneity in lung cancer. TCRdb re-derived calls from the 5' RACE reads in MiXCR, one entry per CDR3 protein. The sample consists of some 55,000 distinct CDR3 sequences, about 6.3% of them appearing once. There are a few counts of this clonotype. This sample's time point: sample taken at primary tumor resection. The CDR3 is 13 residues long. V lost 0 bases and J lost 9, with 11 bases in between. In germline, CDR1 is MNHEY, CDR2 SMNVEV (reference sequence). This sequence joins TRBV27 and TRBJ1-2; D perhaps matches TRBD1 (5 bases). Sequencing used PBMCs, obtained at surgery. The sequence derives from a female donor with early-stage non-small cell lung cancer. The CDR3 region is CASSLSGEYSYTF. The DNA for the CDR3 is TGTGCCAGCAGTTTATCAGGGGAATATAGCTACACCTTC.